This T cell receptor beta chain was observed in a study of identical twins. Study-level findings and limits: Insertions were reduced in abundant cord blood beta clonotypes but not in memory repertoires.

Germline assignment: CDR1 KGHDR and CDR2 SFDVKD. Trimming took 4 bases from V and 7 from J, leaving 11 bases between them. The CDR3 contains 13 residues. TCRdb processed the 5' RACE reads anew with MiXCR; each CDR3 protein has one entry. The table has hundreds of thousands of distinct CDR3 sequences, less than 7% seen once. This clonotype showed up many times. Antigen specificity is unknown. The chain is built from TRBV24-1 and TRBJ2-3; D unclear. The specimen was naive T cells sorted from blood. The clonotype comes from a man between 18 and 35 years old in good health. The CDR3 nucleotides read TGTGCCACCAGTGACCGGGCGGATAATACGCAGTATTTT. Protein product: CATSDRADNTQYF.